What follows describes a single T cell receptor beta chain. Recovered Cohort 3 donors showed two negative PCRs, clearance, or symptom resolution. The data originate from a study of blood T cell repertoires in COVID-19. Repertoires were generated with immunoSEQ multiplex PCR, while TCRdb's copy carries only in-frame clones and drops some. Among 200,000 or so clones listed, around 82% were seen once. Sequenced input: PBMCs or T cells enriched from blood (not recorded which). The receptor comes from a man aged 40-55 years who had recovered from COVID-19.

The CDR3 nucleotides are TGTGCCAGCAGTCGCCGGGGGGGGGAGACCCAGTACTTC. Amino acid sequence: CASSRRGGETQYF. J is TRBJ2-5 and V is TRBV6-5, with 8 bases matching TRBD2. Trimming took 5 bases from V and 5 from J; bases not matched to a gene: 4. The CDR3 is made up of 13 amino acids. Germline V gives CDR1 MNHEY, CDR2 SVGAGI.